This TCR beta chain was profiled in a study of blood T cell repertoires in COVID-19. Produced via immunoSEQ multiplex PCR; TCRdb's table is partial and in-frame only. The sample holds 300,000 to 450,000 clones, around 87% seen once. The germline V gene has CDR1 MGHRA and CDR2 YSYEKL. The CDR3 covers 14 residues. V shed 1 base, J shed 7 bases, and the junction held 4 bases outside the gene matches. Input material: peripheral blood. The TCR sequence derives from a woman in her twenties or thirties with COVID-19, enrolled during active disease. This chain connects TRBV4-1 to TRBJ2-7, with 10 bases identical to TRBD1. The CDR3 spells CASSQVGQGREQYF. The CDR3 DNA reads TGCGCCAGCAGCCAAGTGGGACAGGGGAGGGAGCAGTACTTC.